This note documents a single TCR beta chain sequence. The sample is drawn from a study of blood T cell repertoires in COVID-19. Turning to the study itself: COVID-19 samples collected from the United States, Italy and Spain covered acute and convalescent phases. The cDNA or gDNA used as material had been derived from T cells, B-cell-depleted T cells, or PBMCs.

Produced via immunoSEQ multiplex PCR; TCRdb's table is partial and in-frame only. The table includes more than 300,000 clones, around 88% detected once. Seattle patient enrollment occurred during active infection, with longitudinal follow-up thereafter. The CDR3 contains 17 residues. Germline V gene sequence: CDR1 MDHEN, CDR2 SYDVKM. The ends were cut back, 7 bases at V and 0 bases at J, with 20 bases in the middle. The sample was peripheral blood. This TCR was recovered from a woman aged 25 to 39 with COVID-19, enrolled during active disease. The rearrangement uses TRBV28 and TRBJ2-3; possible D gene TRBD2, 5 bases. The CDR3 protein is CASIPPLLAPSTDTQYF. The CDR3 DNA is TGTGCCAGCATTCCCCCCCTCCTAGCACCTAGCACAGATACGCAGTATTTT.